These 20 T cell receptor beta chains were all obtained from the same sample, sequenced in a study of control samples from healthy donors and cancer patients. Repertoires were generated with immunoSEQ multiplex PCR, while TCRdb's copy carries only in-frame clones and drops some. There are 160,000 or so clones in the sample; approximately 94% occur only once, and approximately 15% lies in the top ten. Sample: PBMCs. Every receptor here comes from a man aged 55-75 years with colorectal cancer.

This chain joins TRBV6-5 and TRBJ2-7; no reliable D call. Trimming pared 6 bases from V and 3 bases from J, leaving 18 bases between. CDR3 length equals 15 residues. The germline V gene has CDR1 MNHEY and CDR2 SVGAGI. The CDR3 DNA follows: TGTGCCAGCAGGACCTCCGACTTTGGGCACTACGAGCAGTACTTC. Translation gives CASRTSDFGHYEQYF.

Here the CDR3 DNA reads TGTGCCAGCAGCTTGGAATCTGGACAGGGGAGGAATGAGCAGTTCTTC. Its protein product is CASSLESGQGRNEQFF. J is TRBJ2-1 and V is TRBV5-4; 9 bases align to TRBD1. The germline gives CDR1 SGHNT, CDR2 YYREEE (reference sequence). This CDR3 region has 16 residues. V trimming: 0 bases; J trimming: 7 bases; junction bases outside the gene matches: 8.

V usage is TRBV10-3 and J usage is TRBJ2-1; TRBD1 is a possible D gene (6 bases). The CDR3 runs to 14 residues. Germline CDR1 is ENHRY and CDR2 is SYGVKD. Trimming took off 7 bases at V and 5 bases at J, with 15 bases between the two ends. The CDR3 DNA reads as TGTGCCATCATGCGGCAGGGGACCGACAATGAGCAGTTCTTC. The encoded protein is CAIMRQGTDNEQFF.

The chain combines TRBV6-5 with TRBJ1-6; the D gene is possibly TRBD1 (5 bases). V was shortened by 0 bases and J by 9 bases, with 12 bases between the two germline ends. The germline V gene has CDR1 MNHEY and CDR2 SVGAGI. CDR3 length: 15 amino acids. The CDR3 here is CASSYSPQGSSPLHF. DNA of the CDR3: TGTGCCAGCAGTTACTCCCCGCAGGGCAGTTCACCCCTCCACTTT.

The chain is built from TRBV7-2 and TRBJ2-5, with 8 bases that match TRBD1. Germline V CDR1 and CDR2: SGHTA, FQGNSA. V dropped 0 bases and J dropped 6; count of bases not matched to a gene: 6. The CDR3 loop spans 15 amino acids. CDR3 residues: CASSLAAGGEKTQYF. The CDR3 DNA is TGTGCCAGCAGCTTAGCGGCAGGGGGCGAAAAGACCCAGTACTTC.

The chain couples TRBV29-1 to TRBJ2-5; possibly TRBD1 for D (6 bases). V lost 7 bases, J lost 4 bases, and 19 bases lay in between. This CDR3 spans 14 amino acids. The germline CDR1 and CDR2 sequences are SQVTM and ANQGSEA. The CDR3 DNA is TGCAGCGCCCTTCAGGGGTTTCGAGGAGAGACCCAGTACTTC. Protein sequence: CSALQGFRGETQYF.

This sequence joins TRBV11-2 and TRBJ2-7; maybe TRBD1 (7 bases). Trimming stripped 6 bases from V and 4 bases from J, with 22 bases between. Germline loops: CDR1 SGHAT, CDR2 FQNNGV. CDR3 length: 16 residues. CDR3 protein: CASSTQGQGGMYEQYF. The CDR3 DNA reads TGTGCCAGCAGTACCCAAGGGCAGGGGGGTATGTACGAGCAGTACTTC.

The CDR3 DNA reads TGTGCCAGTACCCGCGGTCGGGGCCATGGCTACACCTTC. It encodes CASTRGRGHGYTF. The rearrangement joins TRBV19 to TRBJ1-2, with D possibly TRBD1 on 5 matching bases. CDR1 is LNHDA and CDR2 is SQIVND in the germline V gene (reference sequence). V lost 7 bases, J lost 6 bases, and 15 bases lay in between. This CDR3 comprises 13 residues.

This clone was detected once. This chain connects TRBV28 to TRBJ2-3, with 7 bases identical to TRBD1. The CDR3 extends over 16 amino acids. Germline lookup yields CDR1 MDHEN and CDR2 SYDVKM. Germline trimming cut 2 bases from V and 1 base from J; bases unmatched to any gene: 6. The DNA for the CDR3 is TGTGCCAGCAGTTTACCTCGGCAGGGGGGCACAGATACGCAGTATTTT. The encoded protein is CASSLPRQGGTDTQYF.

The genes are TRBV9 and TRBJ2-3, with 9 positions matching TRBD2. The CDR3 sequence is 15 residues long. Germline lookup yields CDR1 SGDLS and CDR2 YYNGEE. Trimming cost V 4 bases and J 4 bases; bases outside gene matches: 7. The CDR3: CASSPRGGRPDTQYF. CDR3 bases: TGTGCCAGCAGCCCGCGGGGGGGCCGGCCAGATACGCAGTATTTT.

The rearrangement joins TRBV4-2 to TRBJ2-3, with a weak D call TRBD1 (6 bases). V was trimmed by 0 bases and J by 0 bases, leaving 13 bases between them. The CDR3 runs 17 residues. Germline V CDR1 and CDR2: LGHNA, YNFKEQ. The CDR3 sequence: CASSQEVQGLSTDTQYF. In nucleotides, the CDR3 is TGTGCCAGCAGCCAAGAAGTGCAGGGGCTCAGCACAGATACGCAGTATTTT.

The count of this clone is one. The chain joins TRBV3-1 (or the pseudogene TRBV3-2) to TRBJ1-1, with 8 bases fitting TRBD1. Germline V gene data show CDR1 as LGHDT and CDR2 as YNNKEL (reference sequence). CDR3 length: 16 amino acids. The V gene end was trimmed by 1 base and the J gene end by 5 bases; junction bases not matched to a gene: 9. This chain's CDR3 is CASSQVGGQEGTEAFF. The CDR3 nucleotides are TGTGCCAGCAGCCAAGTAGGGGGACAGGAGGGGACTGAAGCTTTCTTT.

The chain joins TRBV28 to TRBJ2-7; no reliable D call. CDR1 and CDR2 from the germline V gene are MDHEN and SYDVKM. The CDR3 length is 14 residues. This chain's CDR3 is CATQFQTASYEQYF. The DNA of the CDR3 is TGTGCTACCCAGTTTCAAACAGCCTCCTACGAGCAGTACTTC.

The V call is TRBV30, the J call TRBJ1-5, with 7 bases aligning to TRBD1. After removal of 5 bases from V and 6 bases from J, the junction contained 4 bases not matched to a gene. The CDR3 is 12 residues long. Germline CDR1 is GTSNPN and CDR2 is SVGIG (reference sequence). This chain's CDR3 is CAWGGGGQPQHF. The CDR3 DNA follows: TGTGCCTGGGGAGGGGGCGGTCAGCCCCAGCATTTT.

This chain links TRBV30 with TRBJ1-2, with 10 bases identical to TRBD1. CDR3 length: 12 amino acids. Germline CDR1 reads GTSNPN; CDR2 reads SVGIG (reference sequence). With 4 bases clipped from V and 8 bases from J, the junction kept 4 bases outside the gene matches. The CDR3 DNA sequence: TGTGCCTGGACTTTGACAGGGGGCGGCTACACCTTC. It encodes CAWTLTGGGYTF.

In this sample, this clone turned up once. This sequence joins TRBV10-2 and TRBJ1-2; D perhaps matches TRBD1 (6 bases). Trimming removed 6 bases at V and 2 bases at J, with 10 bases between. The CDR3 length is 13 residues. Germline V gene lookup returns CDR1 WSHSY and CDR2 SAAADI. CDR3: CASSQRGNYGYTF. As DNA, the CDR3 is TGCGCCAGCAGCCAAAGGGGGAACTATGGCTACACCTTC.

J is TRBJ1-1 and V is TRBV6-2 or TRBV6-3, with 7 bases identical to TRBD1. With 4 bases clipped from V and 4 bases from J, the junction kept 9 bases outside the gene matches. CDR1 is MNHEY and CDR2 is SVGEGT in the germline V gene. The CDR3 runs 15 residues. CDR3 amino acids: CASSSATGMGTEAFF. DNA for the CDR3: TGTGCCAGCAGTTCGGCGACAGGGATGGGCACTGAAGCTTTCTTT.

J is TRBJ2-7 and V is TRBV5-4; a weak D match, TRBD2 (6 bases). Deletions cut 3 bases from V and 7 bases from J, with 11 bases between. In germline, CDR1 is SGHNT, CDR2 YYREEE (reference sequence). The CDR3 has 12 residues. The CDR3, as DNA: TGTGCCAGCAGCTGGCAGGGAGGAGAGCAGTACTTC. The encoded protein is CASSWQGGEQYF.

The chain couples TRBV4-2 to TRBJ2-1; tentative D call: TRBD1 (5 bases). CDR3 size: 14 residues. Germline V gene lookup returns CDR1 LGHNA and CDR2 YNFKEQ. Trimming pared 0 bases from V and 4 bases from J, leaving 7 bases between. The CDR3 loop is CASSQETAYNEQFF. The DNA for the CDR3 is TGTGCCAGCAGCCAAGAGACAGCTTACAATGAGCAGTTCTTC.

This chain uses TRBV6-1 with TRBJ2-2, with no clear D. CDR1 MNHNS and CDR2 SASEGT come from the germline V gene. V lost 2 bases, J lost 7 bases, and 14 bases lay in between. CDR3 length: 15 residues. CDR3 sequence reads: CASSESPIDVGELFF. The CDR3 DNA follows: TGTGCCAGCAGTGAATCCCCGATCGATGTCGGGGAGCTGTTTTTT.